A selection of T cell receptor beta chains follows, all from one sample in a study of human T cells and chemical hapten exposure. TCRdb reprocessed the reads via MiXCR and lists one record per CDR3 protein. Among fewer than 150,000 distinct CDR3 sequences listed, 8.5% to 9% were seen once. Specimen: whole blood. The receptors shown here come from a human donor in good health. Some clones in this sample may be carry-over from other donors' samples. CDR3s include the opening cysteine and the closing phenylalanine or tryptophan. Clone size is stated in some rows and not others, as once, few, many or a class when expanded.

v_gene,j_gene,abundance,CDR3aa
TRBV20-1,TRBJ2-5,few,CSVVGGGVETQYF
TRBV20-1,TRBJ2-2,few,CSARDGRAGELFF
TRBV4-3,TRBJ2-2,many,CASSQDDRADTGELFF
TRBV12-3/TRBV12-4,TRBJ1-6,many,CASLLGDRGPNSPLHF
TRBV7-2,TRBJ1-1,-,CASSLPPTNTEAFF
TRBV7-2,TRBJ1-1,many,CASSLRWREVGANTEAFF
TRBV20-1,TRBJ2-5,few,CSASLPGTGVTQYF
TRBV5-1,TRBJ2-7,-,CASSFDQYEQYF
TRBV20-1,TRBJ2-1,-,CSATGLASYNEQFF
TRBV20-1,TRBJ1-2,many,CSARDPGQPNYGYTF
TRBV25-1,TRBJ1-1,many,CASSDPSQGSGEAFF
TRBV10-3,TRBJ2-3,many,CAISEGLGPDTQYF
TRBV6-1,TRBJ2-1,few,CASSVRGGSYNEQFF
TRBV4-3,TRBJ2-7,-,CASSQDPTGFYEQYF
TRBV4-3,TRBJ1-6,many,CASSLNQGNSPLHF
TRBV12-3/TRBV12-4,TRBJ2-7,few,CASSPGLGAYEQYF
TRBV29-1,TRBJ1-4,many,CSVEDPQGSREKLFF